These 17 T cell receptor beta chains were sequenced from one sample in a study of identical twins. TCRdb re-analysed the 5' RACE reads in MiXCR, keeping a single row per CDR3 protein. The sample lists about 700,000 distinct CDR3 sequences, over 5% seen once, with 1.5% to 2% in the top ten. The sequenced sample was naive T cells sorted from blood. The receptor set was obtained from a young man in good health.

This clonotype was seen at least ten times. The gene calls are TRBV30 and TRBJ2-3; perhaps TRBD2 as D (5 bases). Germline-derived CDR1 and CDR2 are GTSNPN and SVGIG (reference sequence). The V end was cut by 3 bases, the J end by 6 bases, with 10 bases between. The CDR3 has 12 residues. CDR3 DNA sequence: TGTGCCTGGAGACGGGATCGCGATACGCAGTATTTT. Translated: CAWRRDRDTQYF.

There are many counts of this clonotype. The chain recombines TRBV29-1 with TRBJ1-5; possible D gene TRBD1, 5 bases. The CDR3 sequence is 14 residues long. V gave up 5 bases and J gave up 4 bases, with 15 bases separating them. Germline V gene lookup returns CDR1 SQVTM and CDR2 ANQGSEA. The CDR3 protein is CSVRLDNLNQPQHF. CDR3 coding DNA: TGCAGCGTTCGCTTGGACAATCTGAATCAGCCCCAGCATTTT.

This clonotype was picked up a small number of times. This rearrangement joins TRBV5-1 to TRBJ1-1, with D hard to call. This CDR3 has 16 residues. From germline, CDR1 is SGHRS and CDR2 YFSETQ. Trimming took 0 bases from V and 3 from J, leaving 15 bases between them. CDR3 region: CASSLARRVVDTEAFF. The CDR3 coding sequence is TGCGCCAGCAGCTTGGCCCGACGGGTCGTTGACACTGAAGCTTTCTTT.

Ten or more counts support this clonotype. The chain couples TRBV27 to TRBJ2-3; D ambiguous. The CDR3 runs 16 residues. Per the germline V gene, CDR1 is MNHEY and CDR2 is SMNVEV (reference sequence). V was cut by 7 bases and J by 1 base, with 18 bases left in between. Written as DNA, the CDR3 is TGTGCCAGCAAAAGGGTTTCAAGCTCCGGCACAGATACGCAGTATTTT. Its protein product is CASKRVSSSGTDTQYF.

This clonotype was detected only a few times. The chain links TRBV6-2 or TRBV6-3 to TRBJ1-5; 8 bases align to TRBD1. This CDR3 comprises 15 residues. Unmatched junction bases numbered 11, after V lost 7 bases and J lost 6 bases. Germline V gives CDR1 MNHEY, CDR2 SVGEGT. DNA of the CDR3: TGTGCCAGCACCGCGGGCAGGGGGCGCGGTCAGCCCCAGCATTTT. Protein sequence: CASTAGRGRGQPQHF.

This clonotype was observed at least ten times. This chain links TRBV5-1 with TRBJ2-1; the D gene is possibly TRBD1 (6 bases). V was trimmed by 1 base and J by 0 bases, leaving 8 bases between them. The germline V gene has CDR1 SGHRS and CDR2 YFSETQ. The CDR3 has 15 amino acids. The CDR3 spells CASSLRGGSYNEQFF. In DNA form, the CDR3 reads TGCGCCAGCAGCTTGAGAGGGGGCTCCTACAATGAGCAGTTCTTC.

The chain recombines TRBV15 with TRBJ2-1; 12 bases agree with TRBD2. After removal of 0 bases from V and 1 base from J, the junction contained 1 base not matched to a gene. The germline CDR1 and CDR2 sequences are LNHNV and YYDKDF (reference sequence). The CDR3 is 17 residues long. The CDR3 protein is CATSRDLAGGSYNEQFF. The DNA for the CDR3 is TGTGCCACCAGCAGAGATCTAGCGGGGGGGTCCTACAATGAGCAGTTCTTC.

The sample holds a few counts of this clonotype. CDR3 region: CASSSGLAGVRDTQYF. The CDR3 nucleotides read TGTGCCAGCAGTTCCGGACTAGCGGGAGTTCGGGATACGCAGTATTTT. The V call is TRBV28, the J call TRBJ2-3, with 13 positions matching TRBD2. Per the germline V gene, CDR1 is MDHEN and CDR2 is SYDVKM. This CDR3 has 16 residues. V dropped 4 bases and J dropped 6; count of bases not matched to a gene: 7.

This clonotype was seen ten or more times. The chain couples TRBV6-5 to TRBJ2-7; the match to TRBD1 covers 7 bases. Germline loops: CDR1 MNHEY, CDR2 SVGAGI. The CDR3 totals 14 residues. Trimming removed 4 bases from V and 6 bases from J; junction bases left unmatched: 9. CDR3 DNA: TGTGCCAGCAGTTTTCAGGACAGGACAGGCGAGCAGTACGTC. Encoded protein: CASSFQDRTGEQYV.

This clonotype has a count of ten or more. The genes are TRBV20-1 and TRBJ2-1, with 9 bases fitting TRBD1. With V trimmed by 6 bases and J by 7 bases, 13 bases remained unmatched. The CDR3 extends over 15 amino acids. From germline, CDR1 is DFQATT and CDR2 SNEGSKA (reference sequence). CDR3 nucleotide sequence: TGCAGTGCGAACACACGGGACAGGGAATGGAATGAGCAGTTCTTC. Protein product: CSANTRDREWNEQFF.

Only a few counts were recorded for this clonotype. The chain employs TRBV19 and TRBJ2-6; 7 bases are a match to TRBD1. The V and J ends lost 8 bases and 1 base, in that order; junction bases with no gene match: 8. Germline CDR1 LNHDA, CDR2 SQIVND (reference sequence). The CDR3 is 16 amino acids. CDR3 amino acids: CASGGQPGSGANVLTF. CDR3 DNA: TGTGCCAGTGGGGGACAGCCAGGGTCTGGGGCCAACGTCCTGACTTTC.

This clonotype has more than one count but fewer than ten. The CDR3 sequence: CASSLWGDSNQPQHF. The DNA of the CDR3 is TGTGCCAGCAGTTTGTGGGGGGATAGCAATCAGCCCCAGCATTTT. The chain employs TRBV12-3 or TRBV12-4 and TRBJ1-5, with D perhaps matching TRBD1 (5 bases). Deletions cut 3 bases from V and 0 bases from J, with 9 bases between. The CDR3 runs to 15 residues.

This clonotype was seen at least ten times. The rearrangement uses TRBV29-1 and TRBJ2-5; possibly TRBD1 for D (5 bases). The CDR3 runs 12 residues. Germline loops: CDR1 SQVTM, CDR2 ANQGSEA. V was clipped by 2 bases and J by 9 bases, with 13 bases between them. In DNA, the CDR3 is TGCAGCGTTGAATTCCACCAAGGGGCCCAGTACTTC. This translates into CSVEFHQGAQYF.

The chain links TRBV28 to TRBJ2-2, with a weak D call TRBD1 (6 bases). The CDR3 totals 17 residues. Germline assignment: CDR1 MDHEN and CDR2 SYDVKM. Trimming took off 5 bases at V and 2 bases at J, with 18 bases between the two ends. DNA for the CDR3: TGTGCCAGCAGTCCCCGCGGCGTGGGGACAAACACCGGGGAGCTGTTTTTT. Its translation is CASSPRGVGTNTGELFF.

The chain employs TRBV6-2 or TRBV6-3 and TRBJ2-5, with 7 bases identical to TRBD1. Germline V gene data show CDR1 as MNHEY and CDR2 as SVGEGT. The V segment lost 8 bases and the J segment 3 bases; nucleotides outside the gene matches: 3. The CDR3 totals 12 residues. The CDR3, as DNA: TGTGCCAGCTTCGGGACAGAAGAGACCCAGTACTTC. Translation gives CASFGTEETQYF.

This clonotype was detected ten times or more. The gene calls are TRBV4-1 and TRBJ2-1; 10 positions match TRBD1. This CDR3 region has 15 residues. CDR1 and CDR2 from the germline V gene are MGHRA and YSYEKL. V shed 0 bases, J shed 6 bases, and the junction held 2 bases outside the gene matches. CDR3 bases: TGCGCCAGCAGCCAAGAGGGACAGGGGCTCAATGAGCAGTTCTTC. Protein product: CASSQEGQGLNEQFF.

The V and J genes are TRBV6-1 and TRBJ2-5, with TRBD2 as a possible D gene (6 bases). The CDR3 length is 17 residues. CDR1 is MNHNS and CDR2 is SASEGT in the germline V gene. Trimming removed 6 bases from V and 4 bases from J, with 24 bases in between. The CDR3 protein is CASSASEGPNIPETQYF. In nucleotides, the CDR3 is TGTGCCAGCAGCGCCTCGGAGGGACCAAATATTCCAGAGACCCAGTACTTC.